This TCR beta chain was identified in a study of cytomegalovirus exposure and HLA in healthy donors. Study at large: Out of 150 million to 200 million T cells, an earlier analysis found more than 95 million unique TCR beta sequences in total.

PCR was performed using 60 Vbeta and 13 Jbeta primers. TCRdb keeps only in-frame clones here, not all; method: immunoSEQ multiplex PCR. The sample is made up of approximately 120,000 clones, and the top ten hold about 2.5% of it. Study-wide points: The CMV antigen specificity of a few CMV-associated chains was confirmed through in vitro analysis. Per a prior analysis, the majority of TCR beta V segments were productive roughly 87% or roughly 30% of the time. For cytomegalovirus status, the classifier reportedly gave diagnoses with high specificity and sensitivity.

Worth noting for this clone: Its cognate antigen is unknown.

Germline CDR1 and CDR2: SGHTA and FQGTGA. The length of the CDR3 is 14 residues. V was clipped by 5 bases and J by 0 bases; unmatched bases: 3. This clonotype was obtained from a young man in good health and CMV-seronegative. The gene calls are TRBV7-3 and TRBJ1-2; 7 positions match TRBD1. The specimen was PBMCs. CDR3 nucleotide sequence: TGTGCCAGCAGCGCGACAGGGACTAACTATGGCTACACCTTC. Its protein product is CASSATGTNYGYTF.